The clone carrying this T cell receptor beta chain was detected many times. Its antigen remains unknown. With molecular barcodes, quantitative 5'-RACE was used to make the TCR beta libraries. TCRdb re-called the 5' RACE reads with MiXCR, one entry per CDR3 protein. The repertoire holds some 250,000 distinct CDR3 sequences, with approximately 12% as singletons. The data were taken from a study of CD8 T cells in ankylosing spondylitis. Overall study results and limits: Some of these motif variants have turned up before, in reports on reactive arthritis synovial fluid and blood. Relatively scarce in peripheral blood, disease-linked clones were CD8+.

The CDR3 has 19 residues. Trimming at V came to 1 base and at J to 0 bases, leaving 13 bases not matched to a gene. The germline CDR1 and CDR2 sequences are SGHVS and FQNEAQ. Sequenced input: blood, either unsorted or a sorted T cell fraction (not recorded which). The source of this sequence is a male donor with ankylosing spondylitis or in good health (not recorded which). The V and J genes are TRBV7-8 and TRBJ2-3; 7 nucleotides match TRBD2. The CDR3 nucleotides are TGTGCCAGCAGCTTAGACCTTGGCGGGAGAGCCTCTAGCACAGATACGCAGTATTTT. Protein product: CASSLDLGGRASSTDTQYF.